Listed here is a single T cell receptor (beta chain). No antigen is known for it. This sample is part of a study of vaccination effects on CD4 cells after COVID-19. Sequencing followed a ViraFEST assay step that expanded antigen-specific CD4+ T cells with viral peptide pools. Upon completion of 10 to 11 days in culture, CD4+ T cells were isolated. Between March and December 2020, the person had a SARS-CoV-2 infection that PCR confirmed. This table comes from immunoSEQ multiplex PCR, and its TCRdb copy is limited to in-frame clones, with some not included. Seen here are roughly 70,000 clones, 73% observed once, and the top ten hold around 5%. CDR1 is SGHRS, CDR2 YFSETQ, per germline. V lost 4 bases to trimming and J lost 0 bases, with 13 bases between them. The CDR3 length is 16 residues. General study points: By a late point after vaccination, infection- and vaccine-induced clones had shrunk markedly through clonal contraction.

The specimen comprised CD4+ T cells from PBMCs cultured with HIV peptides, sampled before COVID-19 vaccination. Subset indicated: HIV-1 Nef peptide pool negative control/reference culture. The rearrangement links TRBV5-1 to TRBJ2-2; possible D gene TRBD2, 7 bases. This TCR came from a human donor who had a prior SARS-CoV-2 infection. Here the CDR3 reads CASSRGASPNTGELFF. The CDR3 nucleotides are TGCGCCAGCAGCCGGGGGGCCTCCCCGAACACCGGGGAGCTGTTTTTT. The full variable domain, rest sourced from reference TRBV5-1 and TRBJ2-2, is KAGVTQTPRYLIKTRGQQVTLSCSPISGHRSVSWYQQTPGQGLQFLFEYFSETQRNKGNFPGRFSGRQFSNSRSEMNVSTLELGDSALYLCASSRGASPNTGELFFGEGSRLTVL.